These 32 T cell receptor beta chains were sequenced from one sample in a study of blood T cell repertoires in COVID-19. Assay: immunoSEQ multiplex PCR; the TCRdb copy retains only in-frame clones and omits some. This table holds about 74,000 clones, just over 85% found once. Sequences were obtained from peripheral blood. The source of these receptors is a woman at least 80 years old with active or convalescent COVID-19.

This CDR3 is CASSIATPNTEAFF. DNA of the CDR3: TGTGCCAGTAGTATCGCTACGCCTAACACTGAAGCTTTCTTT. The chain uses TRBV19 and TRBJ1-1; unclear D gene. The CDR3 is 14 amino acids. Germline assignment: CDR1 LNHDA and CDR2 SQIVND (reference sequence). V was cut by 3 bases and J by 2 bases, with 10 bases left in between.

J is TRBJ2-1 and V is TRBV18; the D is unclear. The V gene's germline CDR1 is KGHSH and CDR2 LQKENI. The CDR3 length is 14 residues. V was clipped by 1 base and J by 8 bases, with 12 bases between them. The CDR3 reads CASSPQVSGDEQFF. CDR3 nucleotide sequence: TGTGCCAGCTCACCACAGGTATCAGGCGATGAGCAGTTCTTC.

The chain is built from TRBV6-1 and TRBJ1-2, with 9 bases identical to TRBD1. CDR3 length: 15 residues. CDR1 is MNHNS and CDR2 is SASEGT in the germline V gene. After removal of 3 bases from V and 2 bases from J, the junction contained 4 bases not matched to a gene. The CDR3 here is CASSERTGANYGYTF. CDR3 nucleotide sequence: TGTGCCAGCAGTGAGAGGACAGGGGCCAACTATGGCTACACCTTC.

This sequence joins TRBV2 and TRBJ2-1; D may be TRBD2 (6 bases). The CDR3 is made up of 14 amino acids. Germline CDR1 reads SNHLY; CDR2 reads FYNNEI. Trimming took 5 bases from V and 9 from J, leaving 17 bases between them. For the CDR3, the DNA is TGTGCCAGCAGTTGGGTGGAGGGACGGGGTGAGCAGTTCTTC. As protein: CASSWVEGRGEQFF.

This chain connects TRBV11-2 to TRBJ2-2; 7 positions match TRBD1. CDR3 length: 16 amino acids. V shed 1 base, J shed 0 bases, and the junction held 2 bases outside the gene matches. Per germline, CDR1 SGHAT and CDR2 FQNNGV. CDR3 in amino acids: CASSLAGQTNTGELFF. For the CDR3, the DNA is TGTGCCAGCAGCTTAGCGGGACAGACGAACACCGGGGAGCTGTTTTTT. The entire variable domain, with the rest obtained from reference TRBV11-2 and TRBJ2-2, is as follows: EAGVAQSPRYKIIEKRQSVAFWCNPISGHATLYWYQQILGQGPKLLIQFQNNGVVDDSQLPKDRFSAERLKGVDSTLKIQPAKLEDSAVYLCASSLAGQTNTGELFFGEGSRLTVL.

The chain links TRBV2 to TRBJ2-3; a weak D match, TRBD2 (6 bases). Germline values: CDR1 SNHLY, CDR2 FYNNEI. The V end lost 3 bases, the J end lost 0 bases, and 16 bases lay between the germline ends. This CDR3 is 17 amino acids long. DNA of the CDR3: TGTGCCAGCAGTGACTTGGGTGCTAGCGATAGCACAGATACGCAGTATTTT. Its protein product is CASSDLGASDSTDTQYF.

This clone ranks as medium-sized. CDR3 region: CSVQQGPEGGYTF. The CDR3 region has the DNA TGCAGCGTACAACAGGGCCCAGAGGGGGGCTACACCTTC. The J gene is TRBJ1-2, the V gene TRBV29-1; tentative D call: TRBD1 (6 bases). Germline lookup yields CDR1 SQVTM and CDR2 ANQGSEA. The CDR3 runs to 13 residues. Trimming took off 6 bases at V and 8 bases at J, with 19 bases between the two ends.

This clone showed up just once. This chain uses TRBV6-2 or TRBV6-3 with TRBJ2-3; 14 nucleotides line up with TRBD2. CDR3 size: 18 residues. Trimming took 0 bases from V and 2 from J; bases not matched to a gene: 4. Germline V gene sequence: CDR1 MNHEY, CDR2 SVGEGT. CDR3 coding DNA: TGTGCCAGCAGTTACTCGGGACTAGCGGGGGACCTCACAGATACGCAGTATTTT. Its translation is CASSYSGLAGDLTDTQYF.

V is TRBV10-1 and J is TRBJ2-1, with 11 positions matching TRBD2. Trimming took 6 bases from V and 7 from J; bases not matched to a gene: 14. The germline V gene has CDR1 WNHNN and CDR2 SYGVQD (reference sequence). The CDR3 length is 17 residues. Here the CDR3 DNA reads TGCGCCAGCAGACTCCCTAGCGGGAGGCATGGTGGGAATGAGCAGTTCTTC. Protein product: CASRLPSGRHGGNEQFF.

The rearrangement links TRBV9 to TRBJ1-1; tentative D call: TRBD1 (6 bases). CDR1 and CDR2 (germline): SGDLS, YYNGEE. CDR3 length: 15 residues. Trimming removed 0 bases from V and 1 base from J, with 10 bases in between. The CDR3 here is CASSVVGQENTEAFF. Here the CDR3 DNA reads TGTGCCAGCAGCGTAGTGGGACAAGAGAACACTGAAGCTTTCTTT.

The chain combines TRBV7-9 with TRBJ2-1; 10 bases fit TRBD2. The germline V gene has CDR1 SEHNR and CDR2 FQNEAQ (reference sequence). The CDR3 is 14 residues long. V was pared by 3 bases and J by 8 bases, with 4 bases of the junction left unmatched. Written as DNA, the CDR3 is TGTGCCAGCAGCTTGGCTAGCGGGAGCGATGAGCAGTTCTTC. It encodes CASSLASGSDEQFF.

V and J are TRBV5-1 and TRBJ2-7; TRBD2 matches at 10 bases. After removal of 4 bases from V and 3 bases from J, the junction contained 10 bases not matched to a gene. From germline, CDR1 is SGHRS and CDR2 YFSETQ. CDR3 length: 16 amino acids. Here the CDR3 DNA reads TGCGCCAGCAGCAATTTTCTAGCGGGGGCCGGCTACGAGCAGTACTTC. Translated, it gives CASSNFLAGAGYEQYF.

This clone was seen a handful of times. The gene calls are TRBV7-8 and TRBJ1-6; D is unclear. Trimming removed 5 bases at V and 5 bases at J, with 16 bases between. The CDR3 has 16 residues. Per germline, CDR1 SGHVS and CDR2 FQNEAQ. The CDR3 bases are TGTGCCAGCAGCCCTGTTGGGCCACCGAATAATTCACCCCTCCACTTT. It codes for CASSPVGPPNNSPLHF.

The chain carries TRBV11-3 and TRBJ2-3, with 9 bases fitting TRBD2. This CDR3 is built from 17 residues. J was trimmed by 1 base and V by 1 base; bases with no gene match: 6. CDR1 SGHNT and CDR2 YENEEA come from the germline V gene. Here the CDR3 DNA reads TGTGCCAGCAGCTTAGCCCAGCGGGGGGCTGGCACAGATACGCAGTATTTT. Its translation is CASSLAQRGAGTDTQYF.

This clone was detected only a few times. The chain is built from TRBV2 and TRBJ2-7; 10 bases fit TRBD1. The germline V gene encodes CDR1 SNHLY and CDR2 FYNNEI. The J segment lost 4 bases and the V segment lost 6 bases, leaving 6 bases of the junction unmatched. The CDR3 is 14 residues long. CDR3 region: CASRGTGVLYEQYF. The CDR3, as DNA: TGTGCCAGCAGGGGGACAGGGGTCCTTTACGAGCAGTACTTC.

The V and J genes are TRBV7-2 and TRBJ1-2, with D perhaps TRBD1 (6 bases). CDR1 SGHTA and CDR2 FQGNSA come from the germline V gene. The CDR3 totals 14 residues. The V end lost 2 bases, the J end lost 4 bases, and 11 bases lay between the germline ends. Here the CDR3 DNA reads TGTGCCAGCAGCTTAAGGGGGGGGAGCTATGGCTACACCTTC. Translated: CASSLRGGSYGYTF.

The J gene is TRBJ1-1, the V gene TRBV5-1, with D maybe TRBD1 (5 bases). There are 13 residues in the CDR3. The V end lost 2 bases, the J end lost 2 bases, and 7 bases lay between the germline ends. Germline CDR1 is SGHRS and CDR2 is YFSETQ. This CDR3 reads CASSFGGNTEAFF. Written as DNA, the CDR3 is TGCGCCAGCAGCTTCGGGGGAAACACTGAAGCTTTCTTT.

The V call is TRBV5-1, the J call TRBJ1-1; TRBD1 agrees at 10 bases. The CDR3 is 13 residues long. Unmatched junction bases numbered 1, after V lost 2 bases and J lost 6 bases. Germline V gives CDR1 SGHRS, CDR2 YFSETQ. CDR3: CASSLGQGAEAFF. CDR3 nucleotides: TGCGCCAGCAGCTTAGGACAGGGGGCTGAAGCTTTCTTT. The full variable domain, in which reference TRBV5-1 and TRBJ1-1 provide the parts outside the CDR3, is KAGVTQTPRYLIKTRGQQVTLSCSPISGHRSVSWYQQTPGQGLQFLFEYFSETQRNKGNFPGRFSGRQFSNSRSEMNVSTLELGDSALYLCASSLGQGAEAFFGQGTRLTVV.

The rearrangement uses TRBV7-2 and TRBJ2-5, with D maybe TRBD2 (5 bases). In germline, CDR1 is SGHTA, CDR2 FQGNSA. V was shortened by 8 bases and J by 0 bases, with 19 bases between the two germline ends. This CDR3 is 16 amino acids long. CDR3 loop: CASANWVSGHQETQYF. CDR3 sequence (DNA): TGTGCCAGCGCAAACTGGGTGAGCGGCCACCAAGAGACCCAGTACTTC. The whole variable domain, filled in from reference TRBV7-2 and TRBJ2-5, reads GAGVSQSPSNKVTEKGKDVELRCDPISGHTALYWYRQSLGQGLEFLIYFQGNSAPDKSGLPSDRFSAERTGGSVSTLTIQRTQQEDSAVYLCASANWVSGHQETQYFGPGTRLLVL.

The chain uses TRBV20-1 and TRBJ1-2; 8 bases line up with TRBD1. V lost 3 bases to trimming and J lost 8 bases; unmatched junction nucleotides: 17. Germline loops: CDR1 DFQATT, CDR2 SNEGSKA (reference sequence). The CDR3 has 16 amino acids. The CDR3 region has the DNA TGCAGTGCTAGTGACCCCGGGACAGGTCGTGCGGGCGGCTACACCTTC. Translation: CSASDPGTGRAGGYTF.

This clone has just a few counts. V gene TRBV7-9 combines with J gene TRBJ1-2; D remains ambiguous. V gave up 5 bases and J gave up 1 base, with 17 bases separating them. Looked up from germline, CDR1 is SEHNR and CDR2 is FQNEAQ (reference sequence). This CDR3 region has 16 residues. The CDR3 nucleotides are TGTGCCAGCAGCCCCCCCCTGAGGGTGGATAACTATGGCTACACCTTC. It codes for CASSPPLRVDNYGYTF.

The chain joins TRBV5-1 to TRBJ2-7; the match to TRBD1 covers 9 bases. The CDR3 is 13 residues long. With V trimmed by 2 bases and J by 5 bases, 2 bases remained unmatched. Germline values: CDR1 SGHRS, CDR2 YFSETQ. CDR3 nucleotide sequence: TGCGCCAGCAGCTTACAGGGGGCGGACGAGCAGTACTTC. Its translation is CASSLQGADEQYF.

The chain employs TRBV7-8 and TRBJ2-7; 9 bases line up with TRBD1. This CDR3 spans 14 amino acids. Trimming at V came to 5 bases and at J to 5 bases, leaving 7 bases not matched to a gene. The V gene's germline CDR1 is SGHVS and CDR2 FQNEAQ. DNA of the CDR3: TGTGCCAGCAGCCTGGGACAGGGTTTCAACGAGCAGTACTTC. Translating it yields CASSLGQGFNEQYF.

This rearrangement joins TRBV9 to TRBJ2-7; maybe TRBD1 (6 bases). V gave up 2 bases and J gave up 2 bases, with 14 bases separating them. The CDR3 covers 15 residues. CDR1 SGDLS and CDR2 YYNGEE come from the germline V gene. CDR3 sequence (DNA): TGTGCCAGCAGCGTGAGTCAGGGGTGGGCCTACGAGCAGTACTTC. Protein: CASSVSQGWAYEQYF.

This clone occurred once. V is TRBV5-1 and J is TRBJ1-4; tentative D call: TRBD1 (5 bases). Germline V gene data show CDR1 as SGHRS and CDR2 as YFSETQ. Trimming stripped 0 bases from V and 8 bases from J, with 20 bases between. The CDR3 contains 17 residues. The CDR3 sequence: CASSLEGLAGSGEKLFF. The CDR3 coding sequence is TGCGCCAGCAGCTTGGAGGGTTTGGCAGGGTCTGGAGAAAAACTGTTTTTT.

This rearrangement joins TRBV5-8 to TRBJ2-7; 8 nucleotides line up with TRBD1. J was trimmed by 0 bases and V by 7 bases; bases with no gene match: 6. The germline V gene has CDR1 SGHTS and CDR2 YDEGEE. This CDR3 has 14 residues. The CDR3 is CASSRQGPSYEQYF. The CDR3 DNA reads TGTGCCAGCTCCCGACAGGGGCCCTCCTACGAGCAGTACTTC.

The chain recombines TRBV7-2 with TRBJ2-3; the match to TRBD1 covers 7 bases. J was trimmed by 0 bases and V by 5 bases; bases with no gene match: 2. Germline values: CDR1 SGHTA, CDR2 FQGNSA. The CDR3 is 14 amino acids. As DNA, the CDR3 is TGTGCCAGCAGCATGGGACAGAGCACAGATACGCAGTATTTT. Translated, it gives CASSMGQSTDTQYF.

The rearrangement joins TRBV18 to TRBJ2-7, with 10 bases identical to TRBD1. Per germline, CDR1 KGHSH and CDR2 LQKENI. The ends lost 4 bases at V and 5 bases at J; junction bases unmatched: 8. The CDR3 sequence is 15 residues long. The CDR3 DNA reads TGTGCCAGCTCACGTTATCGACAGGGGGCCGACGAGCAGTACTTC. Its protein product is CASSRYRQGADEQYF. The full variable domain, its missing parts supplied by reference TRBV18 and TRBJ2-7, is NAGVMQNPRHLVRRRGQEARLRCSPMKGHSHVYWYRQLPEEGLKFMVYLQKENIIDESGMPKERFSAEFPKEGPSILRIQQVVRGDSAAYFCASSRYRQGADEQYFGPGTRLTVT.

This clone was recorded only once. This chain joins TRBV18 and TRBJ1-5; 7 bases match TRBD1. V gave up 3 bases and J gave up 6 bases; unmatched junction bases: 11. The CDR3 covers 16 residues. Germline V CDR1 and CDR2: KGHSH, LQKENI. The CDR3 DNA reads TGTGCCAGCTCACCTTCCGGGACAGAAGGCGCTCAGCCCCAGCATTTT. It encodes CASSPSGTEGAQPQHF.

V gene TRBV7-6 combines with J gene TRBJ2-7, with 9 bases lining up with TRBD1. CDR1 is SGHVS, CDR2 FNYEAQ, per germline. This CDR3 region has 14 residues. The trim removed 6 bases at V and 2 bases at J, leaving 5 bases unmatched. The CDR3 DNA sequence: TGTGCCAGCAGTCGGGGACAGGGCACCTACGAGCAGTACTTC. Protein product: CASSRGQGTYEQYF. Variable domain in full (rest from reference TRBV7-6 and TRBJ2-7): GAGVSQSPRYKVTKRGQDVALRCDPISGHVSLYWYRQALGQGPEFLTYFNYEAQQDKSGLPNDRFSAERPEGSISTLTIQRTEQRDSAMYRCASSRGQGTYEQYFGPGTRLTVT.

The gene calls are TRBV7-2 and TRBJ1-1; 7 bases map to TRBD1. The V segment lost 2 bases and the J segment 6 bases; nucleotides outside the gene matches: 6. CDR1 and CDR2 (germline): SGHTA, FQGNSA. The CDR3 runs 14 residues. CDR3 loop: CASSLQGVSAEAFF. The CDR3 coding sequence is TGTGCCAGCAGCTTACAGGGGGTGAGCGCTGAAGCTTTCTTT.

The CDR3 protein is CASSQASGRGIGYNEQFF. The CDR3 coding sequence is TGTGCCAGCAGCCAGGCTAGTGGCAGGGGGATAGGCTACAATGAGCAGTTCTTC. The chain combines TRBV3-1 (or the pseudogene TRBV3-2) with TRBJ2-1, with 7 bases aligning to TRBD1. This CDR3 has 18 residues. Germline V gene lookup returns CDR1 LGHDT and CDR2 YNNKEL (reference sequence). After removal of 3 bases from V and 3 bases from J, the junction contained 14 bases not matched to a gene.